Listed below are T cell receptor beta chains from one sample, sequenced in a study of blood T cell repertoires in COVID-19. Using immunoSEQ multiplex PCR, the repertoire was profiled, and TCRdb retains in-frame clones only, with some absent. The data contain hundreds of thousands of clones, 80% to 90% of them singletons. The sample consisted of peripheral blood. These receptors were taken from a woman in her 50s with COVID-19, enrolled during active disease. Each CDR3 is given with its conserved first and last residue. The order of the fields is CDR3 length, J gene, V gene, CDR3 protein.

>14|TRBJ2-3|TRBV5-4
CASSRGRLGDTQYF
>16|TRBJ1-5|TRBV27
CASRNGNGRSNQPQHF
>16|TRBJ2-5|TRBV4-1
CASSQDQGTTTETQYF
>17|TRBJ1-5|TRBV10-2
CASSETLRDRKNQPQHF
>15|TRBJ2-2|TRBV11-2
CASSRTSGYTGELFF
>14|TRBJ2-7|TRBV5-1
CASSLAGNLYEQYF
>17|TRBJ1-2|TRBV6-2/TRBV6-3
CASSPQRDTQRGYGYTF
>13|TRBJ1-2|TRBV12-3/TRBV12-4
CASRVPFGHGYTF
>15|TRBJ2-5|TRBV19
CASSRTSGSFETQYF
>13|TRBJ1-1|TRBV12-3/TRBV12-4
CASKPQGATEAFF
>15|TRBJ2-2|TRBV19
CASSRTGDYTGELFF
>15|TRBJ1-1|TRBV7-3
CASSRSSGKNTEAFF
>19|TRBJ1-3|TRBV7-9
CASSPRLRAGPSPGNTIYF
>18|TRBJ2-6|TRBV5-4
CASSAIRDCTSGANVLTF
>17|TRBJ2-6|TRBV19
CASSINRAPSGANVLTF
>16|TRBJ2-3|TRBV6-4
CASSELAGTATDTQYF
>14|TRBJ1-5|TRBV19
CASKDLREFKPQHF
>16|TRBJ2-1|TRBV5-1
CASSWGLAGGVYEQFF
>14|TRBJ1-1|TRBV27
CASSLLFPVGEAFF
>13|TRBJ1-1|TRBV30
CAWSSSGNTEAFF
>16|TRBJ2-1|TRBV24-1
CATSDFASGSRDEQFF
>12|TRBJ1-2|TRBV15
CATRQMGYGYTF
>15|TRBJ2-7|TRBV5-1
CASRKTSGSPNEQYF
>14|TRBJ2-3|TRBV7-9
CASSLLAVPDTQYF
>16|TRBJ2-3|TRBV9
CASSVSGRGVTDTQYF
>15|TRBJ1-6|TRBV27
CASSLSRQHNSPLHF
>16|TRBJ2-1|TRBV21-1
CASTLYGREVGNEQFF
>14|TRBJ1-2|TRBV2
CASRITGTGVGYTF
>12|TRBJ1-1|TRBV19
CASRQGVAEAFF
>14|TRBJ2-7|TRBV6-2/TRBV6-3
CASSYSAGGYEQYF
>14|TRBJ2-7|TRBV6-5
CASTLRDYLYEQYF
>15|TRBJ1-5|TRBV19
CASSGGGNLNQPQHF
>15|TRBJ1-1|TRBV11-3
CASSFTGYVNTEAFF
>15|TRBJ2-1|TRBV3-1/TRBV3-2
CASSQGLAGLNEQFF
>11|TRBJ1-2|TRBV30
CAWSVMGGYTF
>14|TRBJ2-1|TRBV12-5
CASGPLTGIHFQFF
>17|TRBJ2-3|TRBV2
CASSGPHTSGSTDTQYF
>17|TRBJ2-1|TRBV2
CASSGGGGGQSYNEQFF
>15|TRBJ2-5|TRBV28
CASSFGTGGAETQYF
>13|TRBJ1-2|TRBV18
CASSPGQADGYTF
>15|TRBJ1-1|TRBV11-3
CASSPLDNMNTEAFF
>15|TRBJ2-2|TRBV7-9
CASSRGTGETGELFF
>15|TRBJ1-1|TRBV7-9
CASSKDRGRHTEAFF